A single sample gave rise to the 21 T cell receptor beta chains below, sequenced in a study of OX40 agonist ivuxolimab in advanced cancers. Clones were read by immunoSEQ multiplex PCR, and TCRdb kept only the in-frame ones, dropping some. The sample yields about 69,000 clones, roughly 90% seen once. Sequencing used CD4+ or CD8+ T cells sorted from blood, obtained in a trial of the OX40 agonist ivuxolimab. These receptors were collected from an adult with an advanced solid tumor such as melanoma, head and neck, liver or kidney cancer.

V and J are TRBV19 and TRBJ1-5, with 9 bases matching TRBD1. The V segment lost 1 base and the J segment 6 bases; nucleotides outside the gene matches: 7. Germline V lookup: CDR1 LNHDA, CDR2 SQIVND (reference sequence). The CDR3 is 16 residues long. Here the CDR3 DNA reads TGTGCCAGTAGTATAGCGACAGGGGGAGGGAGTCAGCCCCAGCATTTT. This sequence encodes CASSIATGGGSQPQHF.

Only one count was recorded for this clone. The gene calls are TRBV28 and TRBJ1-2; D is undetermined. V gave up 2 bases and J gave up 4 bases, with 20 bases separating them. The CDR3 runs 17 residues. Germline lookup yields CDR1 MDHEN and CDR2 SYDVKM. The CDR3 sequence: CASSLGTPAYTPYGYTF. CDR3 DNA: TGTGCCAGCAGTTTAGGCACCCCCGCATATACACCCTATGGCTACACCTTC.

The V and J genes are TRBV11-2 and TRBJ2-1, with 8 bases aligning to TRBD2. Trimming removed 5 bases from V and 8 bases from J; junction bases left unmatched: 11. Germline V gene lookup returns CDR1 SGHAT and CDR2 FQNNGV. The CDR3 is 15 amino acids. The CDR3 bases are TGTGCCAGCAGCGTGACTAGCGAGAAGGGTTATGAGCAGTTCTTC. Protein: CASSVTSEKGYEQFF.

This clone was counted only a few times. V and J are TRBV6-1 and TRBJ2-1; D is possibly TRBD2 (7 bases). Trimming pared 8 bases from V and 6 bases from J, leaving 20 bases between. Germline loops: CDR1 MNHNS, CDR2 SASEGT. The CDR3 loop spans 15 amino acids. The CDR3 region is CASGGAGAGANEQFF. The CDR3 bases are TGTGCCAGCGGCGGGGCGGGTGCGGGGGCCAATGAGCAGTTCTTC.

The CDR3 is CASSEMRDGDNEQFF. The DNA of the CDR3 is TGTGCCAGCAGTGAAATGCGGGACGGGGACAATGAGCAGTTCTTC. The chain joins TRBV2 to TRBJ2-1; a weak D match, TRBD2 (6 bases). V was pared by 2 bases and J by 5 bases, with 13 bases between. There are 15 residues in the CDR3. Germline CDR1 and CDR2: SNHLY and FYNNEI.

This sequence joins TRBV11-2 and TRBJ2-7; D not certain. The CDR3 runs 13 residues. The V gene's germline CDR1 is SGHAT and CDR2 FQNNGV. Between the trimmed V and J ends, which lost 0 bases and 6 bases, there was a span of 9 bases. The CDR3 reads CASSLDPPLEQYF. CDR3 in DNA: TGTGCCAGCAGCTTAGATCCCCCTCTCGAGCAGTACTTC.

The table lists this clone with a few counts. The genes are TRBV6-1 and TRBJ1-2; D is perhaps TRBD1 (5 bases). CDR1 is MNHNS, CDR2 SASEGT, per germline. V was pared by 4 bases and J by 5 bases, with 17 bases between. This CDR3 contains 15 residues. The CDR3 DNA sequence: TGTGCCAGCAGTGTTCCACGGGGGACGTCTTATGGCTACACCTTC. This gives the protein CASSVPRGTSYGYTF.

The CDR3 coding sequence is TGTGCCAGCAGTCCGCCCGACAGGGGAGCGGGCAATGAGCAGTTCTTC. As protein: CASSPPDRGAGNEQFF. V is TRBV28 and J is TRBJ2-1; 8 nucleotides agree with TRBD1. The CDR3 sequence is 16 residues long. Germline V gene data show CDR1 as MDHEN and CDR2 as SYDVKM. J gave up 6 bases and V 5 bases, and 12 bases lay outside the gene matches.

CDR3 region: CASSLVAWDTGELFF. Here the CDR3 DNA reads TGCGCCAGCAGCTTGGTGGCGTGGGACACCGGGGAGCTGTTTTTT. The chain couples TRBV5-1 to TRBJ2-2; D gene uncertain. The CDR3 runs to 15 residues. Looked up from germline, CDR1 is SGHRS and CDR2 is YFSETQ. V gave up 0 bases and J gave up 3 bases, with 9 bases separating them.

V gene TRBV2 combines with J gene TRBJ1-6; no definite D call. CDR3 length equals 12 residues. CDR1 is SNHLY, CDR2 FYNNEI, per germline. V lost 7 bases and J lost 7, with 8 bases in between. In nucleotides, the CDR3 is TGTGCCAGCATCGATTACAATTCACCCCTCCACTTT. Translating it yields CASIDYNSPLHF.

Here the CDR3 reads CASSFRDFGTGELFF. CDR3 sequence (DNA): TGTGCCAGCAGCTTCAGGGATTTCGGGACCGGGGAGCTGTTTTTT. The chain recombines TRBV5-4 with TRBJ2-2, with D possibly matching TRBD1 (5 bases). The germline V gene has CDR1 SGHNT and CDR2 YYREEE (reference sequence). V lost 2 bases and J 5 bases, leaving 13 bases between the germline ends. The CDR3 covers 15 residues.

This sequence joins TRBV4-3 and TRBJ2-3; no reliable D call. CDR1 is LGHNA, CDR2 YSLEER, per germline. The ends were cut back, 0 bases at V and 3 bases at J, with 16 bases in the middle. CDR3 length: 17 amino acids. The CDR3 spells CASSQDQGAAGTDTQYF. CDR3 in DNA: TGCGCCAGCAGCCAAGATCAAGGCGCTGCTGGGACAGATACGCAGTATTTT.

The V gene is TRBV18, the J gene TRBJ2-1, with a possible D match to TRBD1 (6 bases). Germline lookup yields CDR1 KGHSH and CDR2 LQKENI. The germline V and J ends were trimmed by 0 bases and 8 bases, with 17 bases remaining between them. The CDR3 consists of 16 residues. CDR3 DNA sequence: TGTGCCAGCTCACCACCGAGGGGGAGAAACCTCCATGAGCAGTTCTTC. Residues: CASSPPRGRNLHEQFF.

This chain joins TRBV28 and TRBJ2-1; a possible D gene is TRBD2 (6 bases). Germline V lookup: CDR1 MDHEN, CDR2 SYDVKM. This CDR3 is 15 amino acids long. Trimming took off 8 bases at V and 3 bases at J, with 17 bases between the two ends. CDR3 residues: CASGWPGESYNEQFF. The CDR3 nucleotides read TGTGCCAGCGGTTGGCCGGGAGAAAGCTACAATGAGCAGTTCTTC.

The rearrangement links TRBV28 to TRBJ2-1; 10 bases fit TRBD2. Germline V gene data show CDR1 as MDHEN and CDR2 as SYDVKM. There are 15 residues in the CDR3. Trimming took 5 bases from V and 8 from J; bases not matched to a gene: 9. In DNA form, the CDR3 reads TGTGCCAGCAGTCCCCCCAGCGGGAGGGGTGATGAGCAGTTCTTC. Its protein is CASSPPSGRGDEQFF.

The J gene is TRBJ2-4, the V gene TRBV11-2; the D is unclear. This CDR3 spans 14 amino acids. The germline V gene encodes CDR1 SGHAT and CDR2 FQNNGV. V lost 5 bases and J lost 1, with 9 bases in between. Here the CDR3 reads CASSPPTAKNIQYF. For the CDR3, the DNA is TGTGCCAGCAGCCCGCCTACGGCCAAAAACATTCAGTACTTC.

V is TRBV30 and J is TRBJ2-1; TRBD2 aligns across 12 bases. Trimming at V came to 3 bases and at J to 0 bases, leaving 12 bases not matched to a gene. The CDR3 loop spans 19 amino acids. Per germline, CDR1 GTSNPN and CDR2 SVGIG (reference sequence). CDR3: CAWRGGGLAGRSSYNEQFF. The CDR3 DNA sequence: TGTGCCTGGAGGGGAGGAGGACTAGCGGGAAGGAGCTCCTACAATGAGCAGTTCTTC.

V and J are TRBV27 and TRBJ2-5; TRBD2 aligns across 7 bases. Germline V gives CDR1 MNHEY, CDR2 SMNVEV (reference sequence). J was trimmed by 5 bases and V by 2 bases; bases with no gene match: 8. The CDR3 totals 15 residues. The CDR3, as DNA: TGTGCCAGCAGTTTAGTGGGAGGGCTTCGTGAGACCCAGTACTTC. Its protein is CASSLVGGLRETQYF.

This chain links TRBV5-1 with TRBJ1-1; perhaps TRBD1 as D (6 bases). With 4 bases removed from V and 0 bases from J, the gap between germline ends came to 13 bases. CDR3 size: 15 residues. Germline assignment: CDR1 SGHRS and CDR2 YFSETQ. CDR3 amino acids: CASSTEPGVNTEAFF. The CDR3 nucleotides read TGCGCCAGCAGCACCGAACCAGGGGTGAACACTGAAGCTTTCTTT.

The CDR3 loop reads CASIGVGETQYF. In DNA form, the CDR3 reads TGTGCCAGCATCGGAGTGGGGGAGACCCAGTACTTC. This chain links TRBV7-9 with TRBJ2-5; D uncertain. The CDR3 spans 12 residues. The V end lost 7 bases, the J end lost 5 bases, and 11 bases lay between the germline ends. Germline CDR1 reads SEHNR; CDR2 reads FQNEAQ (reference sequence). Using reference TRBV7-9 and TRBJ2-5 for the parts outside the CDR3, the full variable domain is DTGVSQNPRHKITKRGQNVTFRCDPISEHNRLYWYRQTLGQGPEFLTYFQNEAQLEKSRLLSDRFSAERPKGSFSTLEIQRTEQGDSAMYLCASIGVGETQYFGPGTRLLVL.

The V and J genes are TRBV5-1 and TRBJ2-3; a possible D gene is TRBD2 (5 bases). Germline lookup yields CDR1 SGHRS and CDR2 YFSETQ. The CDR3 sequence is 14 residues long. V lost 3 bases and J 6 bases, leaving 14 bases between the germline ends. Here the CDR3 DNA reads TGCGCCAGCAGCTCGGCGGGTACCGCGGATACGCAGTATTTT. This codes for CASSSAGTADTQYF.